Shown below are 16 T cell receptor beta chains from a single sample sequenced in a study of synovial regulatory T cells in juvenile arthritis. The synovial samples were synovial fluid, paired with peripheral blood from each active arthritis patient. Only in-frame clones appear in the TCRdb table, and some are missing; sequencing was by immunoSEQ multiplex PCR. The sample is made up of roughly 1,300 clones, and the top ten hold more than 20% of it. The sequencing sample was made of Treg cells from the synovium. The source is a donor between 2 and 29 years old with juvenile idiopathic arthritis.

The CDR3 region is CASSSRARDGYTF. J is TRBJ1-2 and V is TRBV27. The germline V gene has CDR1 MNHEY and CDR2 SMNVEV (reference sequence). This CDR3 contains 13 residues. A DNA sequence was not provided.

The V call is TRBV7-2, the J call TRBJ2-3; TCRdb's assignment of TRBD2 cannot be checked, as there is no DNA. The CDR3 has 16 residues. No DNA is listed. Germline V gives CDR1 SGHTA, CDR2 FQGNSA. CDR3 loop: CASSLWSMLSTDTQYF.

By frequency, this clone registers medium-sized. This chain connects TRBV4-2 to TRBJ1-2; the D call of TRBD1 rests on TCRdb alone, since no DNA is present to check it. CDR3 size: 14 residues. No DNA is listed. The germline gives CDR1 LGHNA, CDR2 YNFKEQ. CDR3 in amino acids: CASSQTSDSGGYTF.

The chain recombines TRBV30 with TRBJ2-6; absent DNA, TCRdb's TRBD1 call cannot be checked. The germline CDR1 and CDR2 sequences are GTSNPN and SVGIG (reference sequence). CDR3 size: 16 residues. The coding DNA is unavailable. The CDR3 loop is CARGGLRRSGANVLTF. The full variable domain, rest sourced from reference TRBV30 and TRBJ2-6, is SQTIHQWPATLVQPVGSPLSLECTVEGTSNPNLYWYRQAAGRGLQLLFYSVGIGQISSEVPQNLSASRPQDRQFILSSKKLLLSDSGFYLCARGGLRRSGANVLTFGAGSRLTVL.

V usage is TRBV5-1 and J usage is TRBJ1-1. The CDR3 covers 12 residues. No DNA accompanies this entry. Germline CDR1 and CDR2: SGHRS and YFSETQ. This CDR3 is CASSRTGTEAFF.

This clone is classed as medium-sized by frequency. The J gene is TRBJ1-2, the V gene TRBV5-6; TCRdb outputs TRBD1, but without DNA this stays unchecked. CDR1 is SGHDT and CDR2 is YYEEEE in the germline V gene. The CDR3 consists of 14 residues. The coding DNA is unavailable. The CDR3 sequence: CASSLETGNYGYTF.

The chain carries TRBV4-2 and TRBJ2-1; as DNA is missing, the TRBD2 call by TCRdb cannot be tested. This CDR3 has 15 amino acids. The entry carries no DNA sequence. Germline V gives CDR1 LGHNA, CDR2 YNFKEQ. The CDR3 protein is CASSQGGTPYNEQFF.

The rearrangement uses TRBV14 and TRBJ2-1; TCRdb designates TRBD2, a call that cannot be tested without DNA. This CDR3 has 19 residues. The DNA sequence is not available. Germline-derived CDR1 and CDR2 are SGHDN and FVKESK. This CDR3 reads CASSQGLAGGRWSYNEQFF.

This chain uses TRBV4-3 with TRBJ2-3; without DNA, the TCRdb call of TRBD2 cannot be checked. Germline CDR1 and CDR2: LGHNA and YSLEER. The CDR3 has 20 amino acids. No DNA is recorded. CDR3 loop: CASSQDLLAGGRTSTDTQYF.

Measured by frequency, this clone is medium-sized (0.01 to 0.1%). The CDR3 loop is CASRLGGYENIQYF. This rearrangement joins TRBV19 to TRBJ2-4; the D call of TRBD1 rests on TCRdb alone, since no DNA is present to check it. The V gene's germline CDR1 is LNHDA and CDR2 SQIVND (reference sequence). This CDR3 spans 14 amino acids. A DNA sequence was not provided.

According to its frequency, this clone is medium-sized. This chain connects TRBV4-3 to TRBJ1-6; TCRdb indicates TRBD1, and absent DNA this call remains unverified. CDR1 and CDR2 from the germline V gene are LGHNA and YSLEER. The CDR3 covers 14 residues. A DNA sequence was not provided. CDR3 sequence: CASSHLGANSPLHF.

J is TRBJ2-7 and V is TRBV7-2; TCRdb picks TRBD2, but there is no DNA to check that call. Germline V gene data show CDR1 as SGHTA and CDR2 as FQGNSA. This CDR3 contains 15 residues. No nucleotide data were recorded. The CDR3: CASSLGSGSSYEQYF.

The chain recombines TRBV6-5 with TRBJ1-1; the TCRdb call, TRBD1, lacks DNA for checking. Germline CDR1 is MNHEY and CDR2 is SVGAGI. CDR3 length equals 14 residues. A DNA sequence was not provided. The CDR3 protein is CASKIQGAHSEAFF.

The chain carries TRBV9 and TRBJ2-5; the TCRdb call, TRBD2, lacks DNA for checking. The CDR3 is 16 residues long. Only the protein is on record. Germline values: CDR1 SGDLS, CDR2 YYNGEE. This chain's CDR3 is CASSAKGQGREETQYF.

This clone counts as medium-sized by frequency. The chain joins TRBV14 to TRBJ1-6. The CDR3 consists of 17 residues. DNA was not recorded. From germline, CDR1 is SGHDN and CDR2 FVKESK. The CDR3 is CASSQEPPYSYNSPLHF. The full variable domain, rest sourced from reference TRBV14 and TRBJ1-6, is EAGVTQFPSHSVIEKGQTVTLRCDPISGHDNLYWYRRVMGKEIKFLLHFVKESKQDESGMPNNRFLAERTGGTYSTLKVQPAELEDSGVYFCASSQEPPYSYNSPLHFGNGTRLTVT.

This clone is classed as medium-sized by frequency. The rearrangement links TRBV30 to TRBJ1-6. The CDR3 runs 14 residues. A DNA sequence was not provided. Germline loops: CDR1 GTSNPN, CDR2 SVGIG (reference sequence). The chain's CDR3 is CAWSWGSYNSPLHF. The full variable domain, in which reference TRBV30 and TRBJ1-6 provide the parts outside the CDR3, is SQTIHQWPATLVQPVGSPLSLECTVEGTSNPNLYWYRQAAGRGLQLLFYSVGIGQISSEVPQNLSASRPQDRQFILSSKKLLLSDSGFYLCAWSWGSYNSPLHFGNGTRLTVT.